The 26 T cell receptor beta chains below all came from one sample that was sequenced in a study of STAT5B mutations in CD4+ large granular lymphocyte leukemia. Method: immunoSEQ multiplex PCR; TCRdb's copy keeps in-frame clones and lacks some. The sample includes fewer than 45,000 clones, more than 60% seen only once; the top ten take 0.45% to 0.6%. Sequences were obtained from CD4+ T cells from blood buffy coats. The source of these receptors is a human donor in good health.

Written as DNA, the CDR3 is TGTGCCAGCAGCTCGCGAAGAGACAGGGACAGCACCGGGGAGCTGTTTTTT. Protein: CASSSRRDRDSTGELFF. The chain combines TRBV12-1 with TRBJ2-2; the table's D call of TRBD1 was not tested on the DNA. TRBV12-1 is noted as a pseudogene. CDR3 length equals 17 residues.

The V and J genes are TRBV27 and TRBJ1-3; no firm D call. From germline, CDR1 is MNHEY and CDR2 SMNVEV (reference sequence). The CDR3 is 14 residues long. V dropped 2 bases and J dropped 0 bases, with 5 bases sitting between them. The CDR3 DNA is TGTGCCAGCAGTTTAAAGGCCTCTGGAAACACCATATATTTT. Its translation: CASSLKASGNTIYF.

V usage is TRBV7-2 and J usage is TRBJ2-1; tentative D call: TRBD2 (6 bases). The germline V gene encodes CDR1 SGHTA and CDR2 FQGNSA. The CDR3 has 14 amino acids. Trimming left V 5 bases short and J 8 bases short, with 16 bases between. CDR3 coding DNA: TGTGCCAGCAGCCAAGACCGGGGGAGAGATGAGCAGTTCTTC. It yields the protein CASSQDRGRDEQFF.

V is TRBV6-6 and J is TRBJ1-4; 10 nucleotides line up with TRBD1. V dropped 4 bases and J dropped 6; count of bases not matched to a gene: 5. The length of the CDR3 is 15 residues. In germline, CDR1 is MNHNY, CDR2 SVGAGI (reference sequence). The DNA of the CDR3 is TGTGCCAGCAGTTCCCCGGGGACAGGGGATGAAAAACTGTTTTTT. Encoded protein: CASSSPGTGDEKLFF.

The chain joins TRBV6-1 to TRBJ1-5; possible D gene TRBD1, 6 bases. V lost 9 bases to trimming and J lost 2 bases, with 14 bases between them. Germline lookup yields CDR1 MNHNS and CDR2 SASEGT. The CDR3 runs to 14 residues. The CDR3: CASHGGQGNQPQHF. The CDR3 nucleotides read TGTGCCAGTCACGGGGGGCAGGGCAATCAGCCCCAGCATTTT.

The chain joins TRBV12-2 to TRBJ1-5; TRBD1 is the table's D call and was not checked against the DNA. TRBV12-2 is recorded as a pseudogene. The CDR3 totals 16 residues. The CDR3 region has the DNA TGTGCAAGTCGCTTAGCCCTGGACAGGGGCCATCAGCCCCAGCATTTT. It yields the protein CASRLALDRGHQPQHF.

This chain links TRBV14 with TRBJ1-2, with a weak D call TRBD1 (6 bases). The germline V gene has CDR1 SGHDN and CDR2 FVKESK. There are 16 residues in the CDR3. V lost 4 bases to trimming and J lost 3 bases, with 18 bases between them. The CDR3 loop is CASSRTWDIDYYGYTF. The CDR3 DNA sequence: TGTGCCAGCAGCCGTACGTGGGACATCGATTACTATGGCTACACCTTC.

To note about this clone: The sample carries other DNA sequences with the same CDR3. The V call is TRBV5-1, the J call TRBJ2-7; 12 bases are a match to TRBD1. V lost 0 bases to trimming and J lost 2 bases; unmatched junction nucleotides: 3. This CDR3 comprises 16 residues. Germline assignment: CDR1 SGHRS and CDR2 YFSETQ. The chain's CDR3 is CASSLGGTGGPYEQYF. The DNA of the CDR3 is TGCGCCAGCAGCTTGGGGGGGACAGGGGGCCCCTACGAGCAGTACTTC. The full variable domain, with the rest looked up from reference TRBV5-1 and TRBJ2-7, is KAGVTQTPRYLIKTRGQQVTLSCSPISGHRSVSWYQQTPGQGLQFLFEYFSETQRNKGNFPGRFSGRQFSNSRSEMNVSTLELGDSALYLCASSLGGTGGPYEQYFGPGTRLTVT.

This chain connects TRBV9 to TRBJ2-5, with 9 bases fitting TRBD2. J gave up 4 bases and V 0 bases, and 7 bases lay outside the gene matches. Germline CDR1 is SGDLS and CDR2 is YYNGEE. The CDR3 totals 16 residues. CDR3 protein: CASSVGGGGVAETQYF. The CDR3 DNA follows: TGTGCCAGCAGCGTAGGGGGCGGGGGGGTAGCAGAGACCCAGTACTTC.

The rearrangement uses TRBV7-2 and TRBJ1-2; D perhaps matches TRBD1 (5 bases). The CDR3 loop spans 13 amino acids. Germline V gene data show CDR1 as SGHTA and CDR2 as FQGNSA. V lost 1 base and J lost 5, with 8 bases in between. CDR3 DNA sequence: TGTGCCAGCAGCTTAGGACAGAGTTATGGCTACACCTTC. Amino acids: CASSLGQSYGYTF. Complete variable domain (other parts from reference TRBV7-2 and TRBJ1-2): GAGVSQSPSNKVTEKGKDVELRCDPISGHTALYWYRQSLGQGLEFLIYFQGNSAPDKSGLPSDRFSAERTGGSVSTLTIQRTQQEDSAVYLCASSLGQSYGYTFGSGTRLTVV.

This clone was recorded a few times. This rearrangement joins TRBV18 to TRBJ2-1, with a tentative D call TRBD1 (6 bases). Germline V lookup: CDR1 KGHSH, CDR2 LQKENI. The germline V and J ends were trimmed by 2 bases and 5 bases, with 19 bases remaining between them. This CDR3 contains 17 residues. The CDR3 DNA is TGTGCCAGCTCACCAATCCCGACAGGTCAGATTAACAATGAGCAGTTCTTC. The encoded protein is CASSPIPTGQINNEQFF. Full variable domain (rest looked up from reference TRBV18 and TRBJ2-1): NAGVMQNPRHLVRRRGQEARLRCSPMKGHSHVYWYRQLPEEGLKFMVYLQKENIIDESGMPKERFSAEFPKEGPSILRIQQVVRGDSAAYFCASSPIPTGQINNEQFFGPGTRLTVL.

V and J are TRBV10-3 and TRBJ2-5; 8 bases agree with TRBD2. CDR1 ENHRY and CDR2 SYGVKD come from the germline V gene. The CDR3 runs to 17 residues. The V segment lost 3 bases and the J segment 0 bases; nucleotides outside the gene matches: 9. The CDR3 region is CAISDPGSGGYQETQYF. Here the CDR3 DNA reads TGTGCCATCAGTGATCCCGGCAGCGGGGGATACCAAGAGACCCAGTACTTC.

The V gene is TRBV4-1, the J gene TRBJ2-5; 7 bases fit TRBD1. The CDR3 length is 16 residues. V shed 3 bases, J shed 0 bases, and the junction held 7 bases outside the gene matches. Germline CDR1 is MGHRA and CDR2 is YSYEKL. Here the CDR3 DNA reads TGCGCCAGCAGCCAGGCCTATGGGACAGACCAAGAGACCCAGTACTTC. It yields the protein CASSQAYGTDQETQYF.

V and J are TRBV7-9 and TRBJ1-2; D perhaps matches TRBD1 (5 bases). Trimming removed 4 bases at V and 7 bases at J, with 13 bases between. Germline CDR1 SEHNR, CDR2 FQNEAQ (reference sequence). There are 13 residues in the CDR3. The CDR3 bases are TGTGCCAGCAGCTCTCGACGGGACGGTGGCTACACCTTC. This gives the protein CASSSRRDGGYTF.

This clone was seen more than once but under ten times. V is TRBV4-1 and J is TRBJ1-3, with D hard to call. V was clipped by 4 bases and J by 6 bases, with 10 bases between them. In germline, CDR1 is MGHRA, CDR2 YSYEKL. The CDR3 is 13 amino acids. The CDR3 spells CASSLTRENTIYF. Here the CDR3 DNA reads TGCGCCAGCAGCCTTACCCGAGAAAACACCATATATTTT.

The V gene is TRBV4-2, the J gene TRBJ2-5; TRBD1 agrees at 9 bases. Germline CDR1 and CDR2: LGHNA and YNFKEQ. CDR3 length: 14 amino acids. Unmatched junction bases numbered 6, after V lost 6 bases and J lost 4 bases. This CDR3 reads CASSITGGSETQYF. CDR3 nucleotides: TGTGCCAGCAGTATTACAGGGGGCTCAGAGACCCAGTACTTC.

This clone showed up just once. The chain uses TRBV5-4 and TRBJ2-6; D not resolved. The CDR3 covers 15 residues. Trimming stripped 1 base from V and 0 bases from J, with 5 bases between. Per germline, CDR1 SGHNT and CDR2 YYREEE (reference sequence). CDR3 residues: CASSLPGSGANVLTF. The CDR3 DNA reads as TGTGCCAGCAGCTTGCCTGGCTCTGGGGCCAACGTCCTGACTTTC.

The chain employs TRBV7-3 and TRBJ2-2, with D possibly TRBD2 on 5 matching bases. Between the trimmed V and J ends, which lost 7 bases and 2 bases, there was a span of 11 bases. This CDR3 is built from 14 residues. CDR1 and CDR2 from the germline V gene are SGHTA and FQGTGA. The CDR3 protein is CASKLVYNTGELFF. CDR3 DNA: TGTGCCAGCAAACTAGTATACAACACCGGGGAGCTGTTTTTT.

This clone was detected a few times. The chain employs TRBV10-3 and TRBJ1-1; TRBD1 aligns across 9 bases. Trimming removed 10 bases from V and 1 base from J; junction bases left unmatched: 4. The germline CDR1 and CDR2 sequences are ENHRY and SYGVKD. The CDR3 contains 13 residues. This chain's CDR3 is CATSGQGNTEAFF. The CDR3 nucleotides are TGTGCCACCTCGGGACAGGGGAACACTGAAGCTTTCTTT.

The chain couples TRBV6-6 to TRBJ2-5; 8 bases are shared with TRBD1. The junction had 4 bases not matched to a gene; V was cut back by 5 bases and J by 5 bases. Germline values: CDR1 MNHNY, CDR2 SVGAGI (reference sequence). CDR3 length: 13 amino acids. The CDR3: CASSDYRGETQYF. The CDR3 DNA is TGTGCCAGCAGTGACTACAGGGGGGAGACCCAGTACTTC.

There are a few counts of this clone. The V gene is TRBV18, the J gene TRBJ1-1; D gene ambiguous. Trimming pared 3 bases from V and 9 bases from J, leaving 17 bases between. The length of the CDR3 is 14 residues. Germline V gene lookup returns CDR1 KGHSH and CDR2 LQKENI. CDR3 nucleotide sequence: TGTGCCAGCTCACCCGTTGAGGCCGAGAACCAAGCTTTCTTT. Protein product: CASSPVEAENQAFF. Full variable domain (outside the CDR3, taken from reference TRBV18 and TRBJ1-1): NAGVMQNPRHLVRRRGQEARLRCSPMKGHSHVYWYRQLPEEGLKFMVYLQKENIIDESGMPKERFSAEFPKEGPSILRIQQVVRGDSAAYFCASSPVEAENQAFFGQGTRLTVV.

This chain joins TRBV10-3 and TRBJ2-7, with 10 bases that match TRBD1. CDR1 is ENHRY and CDR2 is SYGVKD in the germline V gene. This CDR3 is 21 amino acids long. V lost 0 bases to trimming and J lost 3 bases; unmatched junction nucleotides: 20. In nucleotides, the CDR3 is TGTGCCATCAGTGAGTCTATTGGCAAGGGACAGGGGAGCAGTACATACTACGAGCAGTACTTC. Protein: CAISESIGKGQGSSTYYEQYF.

The chain couples TRBV7-9 to TRBJ2-7; D assignment may be TRBD1 or TRBD2 (5 bases each). With 1 base removed from V and 2 bases from J, the gap between germline ends came to 9 bases. The V gene's germline CDR1 is SEHNR and CDR2 FQNEAQ (reference sequence). The CDR3 covers 14 residues. CDR3 nucleotide sequence: TGTGCCAGCAGCTTAGGGGACGGCGCCTACGAGCAGTACTTC. Translating it yields CASSLGDGAYEQYF.

This clone appeared once. The V gene is TRBV2, the J gene TRBJ2-7, with TRBD1 as a possible D gene (5 bases). The CDR3 is made up of 14 amino acids. V was trimmed by 6 bases and J by 1 base, leaving 13 bases between them. CDR1 is SNHLY, CDR2 FYNNEI, per germline. DNA for the CDR3: TGTGCCAGCAGGTTACAGGTGTTATCCTACGAGCAGTACTTC. Encoded protein: CASRLQVLSYEQYF.

This sequence joins TRBV11-2 and TRBJ2-6; a weak D match, TRBD1 (5 bases). The CDR3 spans 15 residues. The V gene lost 3 bases and the J gene lost 7 bases, with 13 bases spanning the gap. CDR1 and CDR2 from the germline V gene are SGHAT and FQNNGV. The CDR3 DNA sequence: TGTGCCAGCAGCTTTCTGACAGTCGGAGCCAACGTCCTGACTTTC. Amino acids: CASSFLTVGANVLTF.

This rearrangement joins TRBV6-5 to TRBJ2-7, with TRBD2 matching 7 bases. Germline V CDR1 and CDR2: MNHEY, SVGAGI. V lost 8 bases and J lost 4; bases outside the gene matches: 11. The CDR3 runs to 14 residues. CDR3 protein: CASVYAGARYEQYF. DNA for the CDR3: TGTGCCAGCGTCTATGCGGGAGCAAGGTACGAGCAGTACTTC.